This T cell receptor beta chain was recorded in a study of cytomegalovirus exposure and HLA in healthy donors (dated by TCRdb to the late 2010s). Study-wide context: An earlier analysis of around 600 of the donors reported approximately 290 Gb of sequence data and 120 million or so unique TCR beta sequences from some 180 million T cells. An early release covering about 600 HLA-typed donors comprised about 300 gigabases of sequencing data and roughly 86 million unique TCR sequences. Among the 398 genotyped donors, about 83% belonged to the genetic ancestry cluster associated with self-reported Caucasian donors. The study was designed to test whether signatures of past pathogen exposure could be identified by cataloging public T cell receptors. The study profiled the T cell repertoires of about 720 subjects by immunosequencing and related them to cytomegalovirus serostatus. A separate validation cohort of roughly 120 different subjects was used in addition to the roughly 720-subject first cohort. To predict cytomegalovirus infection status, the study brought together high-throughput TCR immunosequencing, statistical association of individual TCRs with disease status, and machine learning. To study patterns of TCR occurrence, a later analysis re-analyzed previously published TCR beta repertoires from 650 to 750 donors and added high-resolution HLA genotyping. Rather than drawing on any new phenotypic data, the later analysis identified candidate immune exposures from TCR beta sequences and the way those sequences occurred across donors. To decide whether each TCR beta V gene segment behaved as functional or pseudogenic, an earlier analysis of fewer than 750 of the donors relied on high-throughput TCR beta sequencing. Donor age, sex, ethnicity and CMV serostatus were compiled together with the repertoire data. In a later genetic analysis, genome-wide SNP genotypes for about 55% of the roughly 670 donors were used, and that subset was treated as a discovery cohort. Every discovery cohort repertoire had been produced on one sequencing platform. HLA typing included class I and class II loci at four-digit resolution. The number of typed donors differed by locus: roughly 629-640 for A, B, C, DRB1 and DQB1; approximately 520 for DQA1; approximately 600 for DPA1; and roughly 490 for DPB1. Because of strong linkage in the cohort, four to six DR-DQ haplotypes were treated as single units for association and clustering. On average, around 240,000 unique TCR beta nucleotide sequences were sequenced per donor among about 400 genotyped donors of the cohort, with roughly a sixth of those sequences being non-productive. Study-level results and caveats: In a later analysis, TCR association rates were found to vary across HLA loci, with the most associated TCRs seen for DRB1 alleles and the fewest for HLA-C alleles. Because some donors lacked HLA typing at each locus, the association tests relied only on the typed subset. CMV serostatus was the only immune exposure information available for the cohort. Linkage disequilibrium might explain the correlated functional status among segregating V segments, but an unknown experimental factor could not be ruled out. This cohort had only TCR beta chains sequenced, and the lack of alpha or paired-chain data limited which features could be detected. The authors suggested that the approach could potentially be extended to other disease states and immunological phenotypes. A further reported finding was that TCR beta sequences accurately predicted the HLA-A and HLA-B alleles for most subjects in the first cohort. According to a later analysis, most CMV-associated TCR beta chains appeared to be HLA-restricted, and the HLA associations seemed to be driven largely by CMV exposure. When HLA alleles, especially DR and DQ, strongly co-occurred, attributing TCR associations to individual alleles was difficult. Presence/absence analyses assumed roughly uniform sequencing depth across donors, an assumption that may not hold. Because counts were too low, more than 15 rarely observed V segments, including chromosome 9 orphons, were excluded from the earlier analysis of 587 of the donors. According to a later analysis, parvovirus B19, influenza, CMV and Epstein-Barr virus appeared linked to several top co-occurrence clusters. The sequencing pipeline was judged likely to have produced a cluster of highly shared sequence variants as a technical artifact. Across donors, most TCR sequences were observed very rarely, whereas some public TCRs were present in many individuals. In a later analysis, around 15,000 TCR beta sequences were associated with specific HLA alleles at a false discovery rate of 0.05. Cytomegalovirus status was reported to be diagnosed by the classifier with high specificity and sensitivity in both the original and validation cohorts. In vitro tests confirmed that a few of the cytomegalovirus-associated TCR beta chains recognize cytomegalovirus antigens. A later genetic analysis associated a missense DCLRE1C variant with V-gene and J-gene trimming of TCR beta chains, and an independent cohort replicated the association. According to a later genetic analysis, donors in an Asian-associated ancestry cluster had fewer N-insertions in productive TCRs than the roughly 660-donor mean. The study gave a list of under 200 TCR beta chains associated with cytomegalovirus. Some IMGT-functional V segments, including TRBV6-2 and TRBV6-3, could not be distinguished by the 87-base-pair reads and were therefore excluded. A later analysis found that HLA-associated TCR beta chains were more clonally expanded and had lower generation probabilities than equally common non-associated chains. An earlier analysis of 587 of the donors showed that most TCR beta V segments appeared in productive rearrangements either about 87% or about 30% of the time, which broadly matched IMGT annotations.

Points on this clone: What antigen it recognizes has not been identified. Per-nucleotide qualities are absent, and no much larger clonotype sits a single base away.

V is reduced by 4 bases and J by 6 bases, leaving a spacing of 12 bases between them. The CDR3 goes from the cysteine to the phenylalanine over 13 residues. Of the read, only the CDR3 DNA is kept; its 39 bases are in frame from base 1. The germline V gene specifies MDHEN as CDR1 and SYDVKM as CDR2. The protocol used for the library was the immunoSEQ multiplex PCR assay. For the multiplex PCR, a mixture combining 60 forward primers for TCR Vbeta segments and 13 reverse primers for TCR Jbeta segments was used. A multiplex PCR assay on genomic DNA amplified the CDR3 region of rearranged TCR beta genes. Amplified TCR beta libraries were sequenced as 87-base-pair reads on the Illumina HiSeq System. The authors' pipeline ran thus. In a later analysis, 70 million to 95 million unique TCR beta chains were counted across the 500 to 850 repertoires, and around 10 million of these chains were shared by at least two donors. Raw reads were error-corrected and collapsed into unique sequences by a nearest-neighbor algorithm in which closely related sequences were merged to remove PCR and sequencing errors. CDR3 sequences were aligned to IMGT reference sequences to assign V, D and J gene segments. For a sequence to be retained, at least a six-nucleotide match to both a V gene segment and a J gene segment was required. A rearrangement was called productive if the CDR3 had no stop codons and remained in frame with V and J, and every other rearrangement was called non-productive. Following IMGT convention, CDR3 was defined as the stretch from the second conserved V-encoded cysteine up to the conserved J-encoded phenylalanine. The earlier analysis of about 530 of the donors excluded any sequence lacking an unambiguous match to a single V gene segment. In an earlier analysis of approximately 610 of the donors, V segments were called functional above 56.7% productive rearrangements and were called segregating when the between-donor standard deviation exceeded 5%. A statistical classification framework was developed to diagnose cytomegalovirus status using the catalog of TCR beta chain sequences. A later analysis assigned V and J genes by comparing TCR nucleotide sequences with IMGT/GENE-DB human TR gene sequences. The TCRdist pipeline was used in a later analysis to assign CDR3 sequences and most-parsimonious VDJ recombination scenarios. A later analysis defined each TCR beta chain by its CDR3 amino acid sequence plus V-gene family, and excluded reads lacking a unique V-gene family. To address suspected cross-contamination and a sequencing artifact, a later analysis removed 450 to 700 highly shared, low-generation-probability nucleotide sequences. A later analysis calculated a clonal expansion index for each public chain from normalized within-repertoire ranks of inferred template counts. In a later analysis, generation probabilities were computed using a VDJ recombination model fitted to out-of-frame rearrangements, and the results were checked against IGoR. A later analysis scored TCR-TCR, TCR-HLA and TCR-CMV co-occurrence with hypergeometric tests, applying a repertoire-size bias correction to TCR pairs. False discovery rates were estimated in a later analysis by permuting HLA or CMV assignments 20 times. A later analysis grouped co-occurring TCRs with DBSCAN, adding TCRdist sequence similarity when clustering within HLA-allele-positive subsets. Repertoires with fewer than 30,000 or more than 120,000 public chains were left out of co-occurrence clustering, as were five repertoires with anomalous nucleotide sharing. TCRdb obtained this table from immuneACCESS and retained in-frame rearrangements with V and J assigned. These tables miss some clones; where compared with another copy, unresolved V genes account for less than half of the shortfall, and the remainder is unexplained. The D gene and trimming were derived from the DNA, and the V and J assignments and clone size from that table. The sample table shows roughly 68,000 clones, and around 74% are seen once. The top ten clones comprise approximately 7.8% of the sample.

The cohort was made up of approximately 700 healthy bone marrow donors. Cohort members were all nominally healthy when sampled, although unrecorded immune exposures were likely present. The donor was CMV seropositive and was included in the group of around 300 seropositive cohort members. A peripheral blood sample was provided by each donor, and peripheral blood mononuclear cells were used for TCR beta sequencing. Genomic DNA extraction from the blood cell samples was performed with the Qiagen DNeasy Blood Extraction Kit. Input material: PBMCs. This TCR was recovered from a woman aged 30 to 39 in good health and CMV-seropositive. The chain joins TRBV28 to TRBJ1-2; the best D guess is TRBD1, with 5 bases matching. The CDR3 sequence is CASSSGGIDGYTF. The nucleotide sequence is TGTGCCAGCAGTTCGGGGGGAATTGATGGCTACACCTTC.